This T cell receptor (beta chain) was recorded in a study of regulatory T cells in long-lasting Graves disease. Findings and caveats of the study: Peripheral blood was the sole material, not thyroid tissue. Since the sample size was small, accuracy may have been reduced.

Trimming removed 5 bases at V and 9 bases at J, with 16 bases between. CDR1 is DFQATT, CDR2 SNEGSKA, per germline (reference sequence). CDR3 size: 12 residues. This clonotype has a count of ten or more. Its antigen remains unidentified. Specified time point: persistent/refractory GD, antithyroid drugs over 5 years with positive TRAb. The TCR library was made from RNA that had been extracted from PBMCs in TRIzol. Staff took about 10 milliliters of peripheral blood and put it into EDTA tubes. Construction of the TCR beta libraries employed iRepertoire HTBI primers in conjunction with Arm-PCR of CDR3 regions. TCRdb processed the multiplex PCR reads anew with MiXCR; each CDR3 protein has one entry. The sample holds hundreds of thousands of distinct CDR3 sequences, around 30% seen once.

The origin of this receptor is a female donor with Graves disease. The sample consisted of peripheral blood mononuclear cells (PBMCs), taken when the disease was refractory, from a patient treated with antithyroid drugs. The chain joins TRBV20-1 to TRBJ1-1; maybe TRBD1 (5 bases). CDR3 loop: CSARDWGRQAFF. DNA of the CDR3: TGCAGTGCTCGGGACTGGGGACGGCAAGCTTTCTTT.